The rows below give T cell receptor beta chains drawn from one sample of a study of cytotoxic CD8 clonotypes in ibrutinib-treated CLL. Only in-frame clones appear in the TCRdb table, and some are missing; sequencing was by immunoSEQ multiplex PCR. The data show some 150,000 clones, with about 72% seen just once and around 30% held by the top ten. Sequenced here: PBMCs, sampled after 12 months of ibrutinib treatment. These receptors all stem from a human donor with chronic lymphocytic leukemia. CDR3s include the opening cysteine and the closing phenylalanine or tryptophan. A D gene is named only where the DNA matches it firmly. The size field is filled for only some rows; it gives once, few, many or a size class.

D | size | J | V | CDR3 | DNA
- | few | TRBJ1-3 | TRBV5-1 | CASRLGGSHGNTIYF | TGCGCCAGCAGGCTGGGAGGGTCCCACGGAAACACCATATATTTT
TRBD1 | - | TRBJ1-5 | TRBV23-1 | CASSQSLTGGQPQHF | TGCGCCAGCAGTCAATCGTTAACAGGGGGACAGCCCCAGCATTTT
- | - | TRBJ2-7 | TRBV2 | CASSVGQFYEQYF | TGTGCCAGCAGTGTCGGACAGTTCTACGAGCAGTACTTC
TRBD1 | many | TRBJ1-2 | TRBV2 | CASSRQGGRYGYTF | TGTGCCAGCAGTAGACAGGGTGGACGTTATGGCTACACCTTC
- | - | TRBJ2-1 | TRBV7-2 | CASTRGGGNEQFF | TGTGCCAGCACCAGAGGAGGCGGAAATGAGCAGTTCTTC
- | few | TRBJ1-4 | TRBV10-3 | CATRDLIVEKLFF | TGTGCCACCCGGGACTTAATCGTGGAAAAACTGTTTTTT
- | - | TRBJ1-1 | TRBV6-6 | CASSYDTGMVNTEAFF | TGTGCCAGCAGTTACGATACAGGGATGGTGAACACTGAAGCTTTCTTT
- | - | TRBJ1-1 | TRBV7-8 | CASIETEAFF | TGTGCCAGCATAGAGACAGAAGCTTTCTTT
TRBD1 | - | TRBJ2-1 | TRBV6-5 | CASREGAGLNEQFF | TGTGCCAGCAGAGAGGGGGCAGGTCTTAATGAGCAGTTCTTC
TRBD1 | - | TRBJ2-3 | TRBV27 | CASSGQGDIDTQYF | TGTGCCAGCAGTGGACAGGGTGATATTGATACGCAGTATTTT
- | - | TRBJ2-5 | TRBV7-9 | CASSSEETQYF | TGTGCCAGCAGCTCCGAAGAGACCCAGTACTTC
TRBD2 | - | TRBJ2-3 | TRBV7-2 | CASSLLAGWADTQYF | TGTGCCAGCAGCTTACTAGCGGGATGGGCAGATACGCAGTATTTT
- | - | TRBJ2-2 | TRBV6-1 | CASRTWGPGELFF | TGTGCCAGCAGGACCTGGGGGCCCGGGGAGCTGTTTTTT
TRBD1 | - | TRBJ2-7 | TRBV29-1 | CSVEGRTGLASYEQYF | TGCAGCGTTGAAGGGCGGACAGGGCTCGCCTCCTACGAGCAGTACTTC
- | - | TRBJ2-7 | TRBV5-6 | CASSATGDWNEQYF | TGTGCCAGCAGCGCAACAGGGGACTGGAACGAGCAGTACTTC
- | few | TRBJ1-3 | TRBV7-8 | CASSLRVDLGNTIYF | TGTGCCAGCAGCTTAAGGGTAGATTTAGGAAACACCATATATTTT
- | many | TRBJ1-1 | TRBV27 | CASSAGYEVKNTEAFF | TGTGCCAGCAGTGCAGGGTACGAGGTCAAAAACACTGAAGCTTTCTTT
TRBD1 | once | TRBJ1-1 | TRBV18 | CASSSGTGRMNTEAFF | TGTGCCAGCTCGTCCGGGACAGGGAGGATGAACACTGAAGCTTTCTTT
TRBD1 | - | TRBJ1-5 | TRBV27 | CASSLIGGTGRGNQPQHF | TGTGCCAGCAGTTTAATAGGCGGGACAGGGAGAGGCAATCAGCCCCAGCATTTT
- | - | TRBJ1-3 | TRBV12-5 | CASGVTGSSGNTIYF | TGTGCTAGTGGGGTTACAGGGTCCTCTGGAAACACCATATATTTT
- | - | TRBJ2-7 | TRBV19 | CASSIQGYEQYF | TGTGCCAGTAGTATCCAGGGTTACGAGCAGTACTTC
TRBD2 | - | TRBJ2-3 | TRBV28 | CASSSSSSGGESDTQYF | TGTGCCAGCAGTTCATCCTCTAGCGGGGGGGAATCAGATACGCAGTATTTT
- | - | TRBJ2-7 | TRBV21-1 | CASSKSTSRGPGDEQYF | TGTGCCAGCAGCAAATCCACATCCAGGGGGCCTGGGGACGAGCAGTACTTC
TRBD2 | - | TRBJ2-7 | TRBV28 | CASSLRSSGTVIYEQYF | TGTGCCAGCAGTTTACGGTCTAGCGGGACCGTGATTTACGAGCAGTACTTC
TRBD2 | - | TRBJ2-7 | TRBV5-6 | CASSLGLAGSVIYEQYF | TGTGCCAGCAGCTTGGGACTAGCGGGGAGTGTAATTTACGAGCAGTACTTC
- | - | TRBJ2-5 | TRBV2 | CASSVGPSETQYF | TGTGCCAGCAGCGTGGGACCGTCGGAGACCCAGTACTTC
- | - | TRBJ2-2 | TRBV2 | CAMAGAGELFF | TGTGCCATGGCAGGGGCCGGGGAGCTGTTTTTT
- | - | TRBJ1-1 | TRBV19 | CASSVYREMNTEAFF | TGTGCCAGTAGTGTTTACAGGGAAATGAACACTGAAGCTTTCTTT
TRBD1 | - | TRBJ1-2 | TRBV19 | CASSTLFGQGSSSYGYTF | TGTGCCAGTAGTACACTTTTCGGACAGGGCTCATCGAGCTATGGCTACACCTTC
- | - | TRBJ2-3 | TRBV5-6 | CASTGQEGSQYF | TGTGCCAGCACCGGACAGGAGGGTTCGCAGTATTTT
- | - | TRBJ2-2 | TRBV10-2 | CASSEGSTGELFF | TGCGCCAGCAGTGAAGGATCCACCGGGGAGCTGTTTTTT
- | - | TRBJ1-2 | TRBV28 | CASSLSGFYYGYTF | TGTGCCAGCAGTTTATCAGGATTTTACTATGGCTACACCTTC
- | - | TRBJ2-1 | TRBV7-2 | CASSLVVGRNEQFF | TGTGCCAGCAGCTTAGTGGTCGGGCGCAATGAGCAGTTCTTC
- | - | TRBJ1-1 | TRBV9 | CASRRANTEAFF | TGTGCCAGCAGGCGTGCGAACACTGAAGCTTTCTTT
- | - | TRBJ2-7 | TRBV6-1 | CASSRGGGGGYEQYF | TGTGCCAGCAGTCGTGGAGGAGGGGGGGGCTACGAGCAGTACTTC
TRBD2 | - | TRBJ2-3 | TRBV18 | CASSPGTSGSHTQYF | TGTGCCAGCTCACCAGGCACTAGCGGGAGTCATACGCAGTATTTT
- | many | TRBJ1-2 | TRBV7-9 | CASSLEEGGYTF | TGTGCCAGCAGCTTAGAAGAGGGCGGCTACACCTTC
- | - | TRBJ1-1 | TRBV6-4 | CASSERLINTEAFF | TGTGCCAGCAGTGAGAGATTAATTAACACTGAAGCTTTCTTT
- | once | TRBJ1-5 | TRBV13 | CASSGSAGPQHF | TGTGCCAGCAGCGGCTCCGCGGGGCCCCAGCATTTT
- | - | TRBJ1-6 | TRBV19 | CASTKGHSVSPLHF | TGTGCCAGTACGAAGGGACATTCCGTTTCACCCCTCCACTTT
- | - | TRBJ2-1 | TRBV7-9 | CASSDEGNEQFF | TGTGCCAGCAGCGACGAGGGGAATGAGCAGTTCTTC
TRBD1 | - | TRBJ2-7 | TRBV4-2 | CASSQGTGEGAYEQYF | TGTGCCAGCAGCCAAGGGACAGGGGAGGGGGCCTACGAGCAGTACTTC
- | - | TRBJ2-7 | TRBV7-8 | CASSLALGGFPYEQYF | TGTGCCAGCAGCTTAGCGCTCGGGGGCTTCCCCTACGAGCAGTACTTC
- | - | TRBJ2-7 | TRBV4-1 | CASSQVAGEYEQYF | TGCGCCAGCAGCCAAGTTGCAGGGGAGTACGAGCAGTACTTC
- | - | TRBJ2-1 | TRBV14 | CASSLQVYNEQFF | TGTGCCAGCAGCCTTCAGGTATACAATGAGCAGTTCTTC
TRBD1 | - | TRBJ1-5 | TRBV14 | CAKTTGGVSQPQHF | TGTGCCAAAACGACAGGGGGGGTCAGTCAGCCCCAGCATTTT
- | - | TRBJ2-5 | TRBV11-2 | CASSQRDQETQYF | TGTGCCAGCAGCCAACGTGACCAAGAGACCCAGTACTTC
- | - | TRBJ1-1 | TRBV4-3 | CASSRGIGTEAFF | TGCGCCAGCAGCCGGGGTATCGGCACTGAAGCTTTCTTT
- | - | TRBJ2-5 | TRBV2 | CASSLEYQETQYF | TGTGCCAGCAGTTTAGAGTACCAAGAGACCCAGTACTTC
TRBD1 | - | TRBJ2-5 | TRBV9 | CASSVAPTGSETQYF | TGTGCCAGCAGCGTAGCTCCGACAGGGTCGGAGACCCAGTACTTC